These T cell receptor beta chains were read from a single sample in a study of T cells in Graves' hyperthyroidism and ophthalmopathy. TCRdb redid the calling of the multiplex PCR reads with MiXCR, one entry per CDR3 protein. The profile covers approximately 590,000 distinct CDR3 sequences, with around 14% appearing a single time and under 8% taken by the ten largest. The material sequenced was blood. These receptors were taken from a woman aged 25 to 39 with Graves' hyperthyroidism. CDR3s include the opening cysteine and the closing phenylalanine or tryptophan. A D gene is named only where the DNA matches it firmly. Not every row has a clone size; where given, it reads once, few, many or a size class.

V gene: TRBV5-1; CDR3 length: 16; J gene: TRBJ2-7; D gene: .; clone size: once; CDR3 protein: CASSLVGGAGSYEQYF; CDR3 DNA: TGCGCCAGCAGCTTGGTTGGGGGCGCAGGTTCCTACGAGCAGTACTTC
V gene: TRBV20-1; CDR3 length: 17; J gene: TRBJ2-3; D gene: TRBD2; clone size: many; CDR3 protein: CSARGGLAGGPVDTQYF; CDR3 DNA: TGCAGTGCTAGGGGCGGCCTAGCGGGAGGGCCGGTAGATACGCAGTATTTT
V gene: TRBV7-2; CDR3 length: 13; J gene: TRBJ2-7; D gene: .; clone size: .; CDR3 protein: CASSLIHSYEQYF; CDR3 DNA: TGTGCCAGCAGCTTAATCCACTCCTACGAGCAGTACTTC
V gene: TRBV4-1; CDR3 length: 17; J gene: TRBJ2-7; D gene: TRBD2; clone size: .; CDR3 protein: CASSQGSIRGRANEQYF; CDR3 DNA: TGCGCCAGCAGCCAAGGGTCCATACGCGGGAGGGCCAACGAGCAGTACTTC
V gene: TRBV9; CDR3 length: 14; J gene: TRBJ2-5; D gene: .; clone size: .; CDR3 protein: CASSPEGEGETQYF; CDR3 DNA: TGTGCCAGCAGCCCAGAAGGCGAAGGAGAGACCCAGTACTTC
V gene: TRBV13; CDR3 length: 13; J gene: TRBJ1-1; D gene: TRBD1; clone size: .; CDR3 protein: CASSLTDRVKAFF; CDR3 DNA: TGTGCCAGCAGCTTGACTGACAGGGTGAAAGCTTTCTTT
V gene: TRBV20-1; CDR3 length: 14; J gene: TRBJ2-3; D gene: .; clone size: many; CDR3 protein: CSATDPSSTDTQYF; CDR3 DNA: TGCAGTGCTACGGACCCTAGCTCAACAGATACGCAGTATTTT
V gene: TRBV5-5; CDR3 length: 12; J gene: TRBJ2-1; D gene: TRBD1; clone size: many; CDR3 protein: CASGTGGGEQFF; CDR3 DNA: TGTGCCAGCGGTACAGGGGGCGGTGAGCAGTTCTTC
V gene: TRBV28; CDR3 length: 12; J gene: TRBJ2-2; D gene: .; clone size: .; CDR3 protein: CASSTHTGELFF; CDR3 DNA: TGTGCCAGCAGTACTCACACCGGGGAGCTGTTTTTT
V gene: TRBV13; CDR3 length: 16; J gene: TRBJ2-5; D gene: TRBD2; clone size: few; CDR3 protein: CASSFFGGRGQETQYF; CDR3 DNA: TGTGCCAGCAGCTTTTTCGGCGGGAGGGGGCAAGAGACCCAGTACTTC
V gene: TRBV29-1; CDR3 length: 15; J gene: TRBJ2-5; D gene: TRBD2; clone size: .; CDR3 protein: CSVGTGGRSGETQYF; CDR3 DNA: TGCAGCGTTGGGACTGGCGGGAGGAGTGGAGAGACCCAGTACTTC
V gene: TRBV19; CDR3 length: 15; J gene: TRBJ1-5; D gene: .; clone size: few; CDR3 protein: CASRARTGGHQPQHF; CDR3 DNA: TGTGCCAGTAGGGCCCGGACCGGCGGTCATCAGCCCCAGCATTTT
V gene: TRBV20-1; CDR3 length: 14; J gene: TRBJ2-2; D gene: .; clone size: few; CDR3 protein: CSAREQPNTGELFF; CDR3 DNA: TGCAGTGCTAGAGAGCAACCGAACACCGGGGAGCTGTTTTTT
V gene: TRBV4-1; CDR3 length: 16; J gene: TRBJ2-3; D gene: TRBD2; clone size: few; CDR3 protein: CASSQVVGASAGAQYF; CDR3 DNA: TGTGCCAGCAGCCAAGTTGTGGGCGCTAGCGCGGGGGCGCAGTATTTT
V gene: TRBV12-3/TRBV12-4; CDR3 length: 12; J gene: TRBJ1-4; D gene: .; clone size: few; CDR3 protein: CASGVLNEKLFF; CDR3 DNA: TGTGCCAGCGGGGTCCTTAATGAAAAACTGTTTTTT
V gene: TRBV28; CDR3 length: 16; J gene: TRBJ1-5; D gene: .; clone size: .; CDR3 protein: CASSRARRAGNQPQHF; CDR3 DNA: TGTGCCAGCAGTAGAGCCCGTAGGGCTGGCAATCAGCCCCAGCATTTT
V gene: TRBV30; CDR3 length: 13; J gene: TRBJ1-5; D gene: TRBD1; clone size: .; CDR3 protein: CAWSREGAQPQHF; CDR3 DNA: TGTGCCTGGAGTAGGGAGGGGGCACAGCCCCAGCATTTT
V gene: TRBV27; CDR3 length: 18; J gene: TRBJ2-1; D gene: TRBD2; clone size: many; CDR3 protein: CASSLYSGRANSYNEQFF; CDR3 DNA: TGTGCCAGCAGTTTATATAGCGGGAGGGCCAACTCCTACAATGAGCAGTTCTTC
V gene: TRBV28; CDR3 length: 15; J gene: TRBJ2-7; D gene: .; clone size: many; CDR3 protein: CASSRPRGSSYEQYF; CDR3 DNA: TGTGCCAGCAGCCGCCCCAGGGGTAGCTCCTACGAGCAGTACTTC
V gene: TRBV10-1; CDR3 length: 18; J gene: TRBJ2-1; D gene: TRBD1; clone size: once; CDR3 protein: CASSEPKTGHLSYNEQFF; CDR3 DNA: TGCGCCAGCAGTGAGCCAAAGACAGGGCACCTCTCCTACAATGAGCAGTTCTTC
V gene: TRBV7-2; CDR3 length: 16; J gene: TRBJ2-7; D gene: TRBD2; clone size: many; CDR3 protein: CASSSMASGQSYEQYF; CDR3 DNA: TGTGCCAGCAGCTCCATGGCTAGCGGGCAAAGCTACGAGCAGTACTTC
V gene: TRBV11-1; CDR3 length: 18; J gene: TRBJ2-6; D gene: .; clone size: few; CDR3 protein: CASSPTAEVASGANVLTF; CDR3 DNA: TGTGCCAGCAGCCCGACAGCGGAGGTCGCCTCTGGGGCCAACGTCCTGACTTTC
V gene: TRBV2; CDR3 length: 17; J gene: TRBJ2-1; D gene: TRBD2; clone size: once; CDR3 protein: CASRASGRGYSYNEQFF; CDR3 DNA: TGTGCCAGCAGGGCTAGCGGGAGGGGCTACTCCTACAATGAGCAGTTCTTC
V gene: TRBV27; CDR3 length: 15; J gene: TRBJ1-5; D gene: TRBD1; clone size: .; CDR3 protein: CASGRQGNSNQPQHF; CDR3 DNA: TGTGCCAGCGGACGACAGGGCAATAGCAATCAGCCCCAGCATTTT
V gene: TRBV5-1; CDR3 length: 13; J gene: TRBJ1-6; D gene: .; clone size: few; CDR3 protein: CASSLRENSPLHF; CDR3 DNA: TGCGCCAGCAGCTTGCGAGAGAATTCACCCCTCCACTTT
V gene: TRBV2; CDR3 length: 15; J gene: TRBJ2-2; D gene: .; clone size: many; CDR3 protein: CASSEQRVNTGELFF; CDR3 DNA: TGTGCCAGCAGTGAGCAACGGGTGAACACCGGGGAGCTGTTTTTT
V gene: TRBV27; CDR3 length: 14; J gene: TRBJ2-2; D gene: TRBD1; clone size: few; CDR3 protein: CASSRTGVPGELFF; CDR3 DNA: TGTGCCAGCAGTAGAACAGGGGTTCCCGGGGAGCTGTTTTTT
V gene: TRBV20-1; CDR3 length: 16; J gene: TRBJ2-1; D gene: TRBD2; clone size: few; CDR3 protein: CSARAMGLAEYNEQFF; CDR3 DNA: TGCAGTGCTAGAGCCATGGGACTAGCGGAATACAATGAGCAGTTCTTC
V gene: TRBV27; CDR3 length: 16; J gene: TRBJ2-3; D gene: TRBD2; clone size: many; CDR3 protein: CASSFPSGSLTDTQYF; CDR3 DNA: TGTGCCAGCAGTTTCCCTAGCGGGAGTCTCACAGATACGCAGTATTTT
V gene: TRBV6-1; CDR3 length: 14; J gene: TRBJ2-7; D gene: TRBD1; clone size: many; CDR3 protein: CASSNGQGKFEQYF; CDR3 DNA: TGTGCCAGCAGTAACGGACAGGGAAAGTTCGAGCAGTACTTC
V gene: TRBV6-2/TRBV6-3; CDR3 length: 16; J gene: TRBJ2-7; D gene: .; clone size: many; CDR3 protein: CASSYGSAFSSYEQYF; CDR3 DNA: TGTGCCAGCAGTTATGGGTCGGCATTCTCCTCCTACGAGCAGTACTTC
V gene: TRBV10-3; CDR3 length: 14; J gene: TRBJ2-3; D gene: .; clone size: .; CDR3 protein: CAISESPVLDTQYF; CDR3 DNA: TGTGCCATCAGTGAGTCGCCCGTTTTAGATACGCAGTATTTT
V gene: TRBV27; CDR3 length: 16; J gene: TRBJ2-1; D gene: .; clone size: many; CDR3 protein: CASSLSNADAGNEQFF; CDR3 DNA: TGTGCCAGCAGTTTATCAAACGCGGATGCAGGGAATGAGCAGTTCTTC